The 16 T cell receptor beta chains in this list originate from one sample, sequenced in a study of shared clonotypes between healthy human individuals. As defined, naive CD8 cells were CD45RO-negative and positively selected for CCR7, with terminally differentiated effector memory CD45RA+ cells excluded. TCRdb's copy holds only in-frame clones and misses some; the assay was immunoSEQ multiplex PCR. Counted here are more than 500,000 clones, roughly 96% occurring once; the ten biggest clones make up approximately 0.12%. Sequencing was carried out using naive CD8+ T cells sorted from blood. The receptor set was obtained from a woman aged 25 to 39 in good health.

V gene TRBV27 combines with J gene TRBJ1-5; D remains unclear. This CDR3 region has 15 residues. V gave up 6 bases and J gave up 2 bases, with 14 bases separating them. Germline CDR1 is MNHEY and CDR2 is SMNVEV (reference sequence). The CDR3 DNA reads as TGTGCCAGCAGCCCCAAGGATTTTGGCAATCAGCCCCAGCATTTT. This codes for CASSPKDFGNQPQHF.

V is TRBV4-1 and J is TRBJ2-3, with TRBD1 identical over 7 bases. The CDR3 sequence is 15 residues long. Germline V gives CDR1 MGHRA, CDR2 YSYEKL. Trimming at V came to 4 bases and at J to 1 base, leaving 5 bases not matched to a gene. CDR3 region: CASSPKGAGTDTQYF. DNA for the CDR3: TGCGCCAGCAGCCCTAAGGGGGCAGGCACAGATACGCAGTATTTT.

The chain recombines TRBV6-6 with TRBJ2-2; D may be TRBD2 (6 bases). In germline, CDR1 is MNHNY, CDR2 SVGAGI (reference sequence). The length of the CDR3 is 15 residues. The V end lost 2 bases, the J end lost 5 bases, and 12 bases lay between the germline ends. CDR3 sequence: CASSYAGGFTGELFF. CDR3 DNA sequence: TGTGCCAGCAGTTACGCAGGAGGGTTTACCGGGGAGCTGTTTTTT.

DNA of the CDR3: TGTGCCAGCAAGCCCTCCACCGTTTACGAGCAGTACTTC. Protein sequence: CASKPSTVYEQYF. The chain is built from TRBV6-5 and TRBJ2-7; D uncertain. The V end lost 7 bases, the J end lost 4 bases, and 14 bases lay between the germline ends. CDR3 length: 13 residues. CDR1 and CDR2 from the germline V gene are MNHEY and SVGAGI.

The chain combines TRBV5-4 with TRBJ2-7, with D possibly being TRBD2 (6 bases). CDR3 length: 13 amino acids. Germline V gene sequence: CDR1 SGHNT, CDR2 YYREEE (reference sequence). Trimming pared 2 bases from V and 2 bases from J, leaving 8 bases between. For the CDR3, the DNA is TGTGCCAGCAGCTTACGGGAGACCTACGAGCAGTACTTC. Protein product: CASSLRETYEQYF.

The chain is built from TRBV6-7 and TRBJ1-1; no reliable D call. TRBV6-7 is marked as an open reading frame, function uncertain. Between the trimmed V and J ends, which lost 4 bases and 7 bases, there was a span of 10 bases. The CDR3 extends over 12 amino acids. The CDR3 DNA is TGTGCCAGCAGTTCCGAAGGACTTGAAGCTTTCTTT. This codes for CASSSEGLEAFF.

The V gene is TRBV5-6, the J gene TRBJ2-5; D gene unclear. The last part of the DNA fits TRBJ2-7 better; the J call may be wrong. Germline CDR1 SGHDT, CDR2 YYEEEE. The CDR3 has 12 residues. The CDR3 nucleotides are TGTGCCAGCAGCTTGGGGTCGCGCGAGCAGTACTTC. This codes for CASSLGSREQYF.

This rearrangement joins TRBV4-2 to TRBJ2-2; D uncertain. Looked up from germline, CDR1 is LGHNA and CDR2 is YNFKEQ. Between the trimmed V and J ends, which lost 1 base and 0 bases, there was a span of 9 bases. This CDR3 contains 16 residues. In DNA, the CDR3 is TGTGCCAGCAGCCAAGTTCTAGACCCGAACACCGGGGAGCTGTTTTTT. This codes for CASSQVLDPNTGELFF.

V gene TRBV29-1 combines with J gene TRBJ2-7, with TRBD1 matching over 7 bases. Per germline, CDR1 SQVTM and CDR2 ANQGSEA. The junction had 7 bases not matched to a gene; V was cut back by 6 bases and J by 2 bases. The CDR3 has 13 residues. CDR3 residues: CSVTGDSTYEQYF. The CDR3 nucleotides are TGCAGCGTCACAGGGGATTCGACCTACGAGCAGTACTTC.

The chain employs TRBV19 and TRBJ2-7, with 7 bases lining up with TRBD2. The CDR3 loop spans 12 amino acids. CDR1 is LNHDA, CDR2 SQIVND, per germline (reference sequence). V lost 8 bases, J lost 6 bases, and 7 bases stayed unmatched. The CDR3 region has the DNA TGTGCCAGTGAGGGAAGGGAGGGCGAGCAGTACTTC. It codes for CASEGREGEQYF. Full variable domain (remainder filled in from reference TRBV19 and TRBJ2-7): DGGITQSPKYLFRKEGQNVTLSCEQNLNHDAMYWYRQDPGQGLRLIYYSQIVNDFQKGDIAEGYSVSREKKESFPLTVTSAQKNPTAFYLCASEGREGEQYFGPGTRLTVT.

The V gene is TRBV28, the J gene TRBJ1-3; TRBD1 might be the D (5 bases). The CDR3 sequence is 14 residues long. The V and J ends lost 5 bases and 6 bases respectively, with 14 bases between them. The germline CDR1 and CDR2 sequences are MDHEN and SYDVKM. CDR3 coding DNA: TGTGCCAGCAGTCTGGGTGGAGGGGAAAACACCATATATTTT. Its protein product is CASSLGGGENTIYF.

V usage is TRBV7-9 and J usage is TRBJ2-3; 12 positions agree with TRBD2. This CDR3 contains 16 residues. V lost 5 bases to trimming and J lost 3 bases; unmatched junction nucleotides: 6. Germline V gene sequence: CDR1 SEHNR, CDR2 FQNEAQ (reference sequence). The CDR3 nucleotides read TGTGCCAGCAGCGAACGACTAGCGGGAGTTACAGATACGCAGTATTTT. Protein sequence: CASSERLAGVTDTQYF.

V usage is TRBV28 and J usage is TRBJ2-3, with 14 bases aligning to TRBD2. V dropped 3 bases and J dropped 0; count of bases not matched to a gene: 14. The length of the CDR3 is 21 residues. Germline V gives CDR1 MDHEN, CDR2 SYDVKM. The CDR3 coding sequence is TGTGCCAGCAGTTTTCTAAGGGTGACTAGCGGGAGGGCCTCTAGCACAGATACGCAGTATTTT. It specifies CASSFLRVTSGRASSTDTQYF.

This chain links TRBV11-2 with TRBJ2-7; no clear D. Germline CDR1 and CDR2: SGHAT and FQNNGV. V shed 0 bases and J shed 2 bases, with 11 bases lying between them. This CDR3 has 15 amino acids. The CDR3 sequence: CASSLDSTPTYEQYF. CDR3 DNA: TGTGCCAGCAGCTTAGACTCGACGCCTACCTACGAGCAGTACTTC.

In regard to this clone: The same CDR3 also results from other DNA sequences found in this sample. This chain joins TRBV11-2 and TRBJ1-1, with a weak D call TRBD1 (5 bases). Trimming took off 1 base at V and 0 bases at J, with 6 bases between the two ends. The germline V gene has CDR1 SGHAT and CDR2 FQNNGV. The CDR3 is 14 residues long. The CDR3 nucleotides are TGTGCCAGCAGCTTAGGAGGGGTGAACACTGAAGCTTTCTTT. Encoded protein: CASSLGGVNTEAFF.

The chain couples TRBV9 to TRBJ2-1; 12 bases line up with TRBD2. This CDR3 has 14 residues. The V and J ends lost 4 bases and 7 bases, in that order; junction bases with no gene match: 3. Germline V gene sequence: CDR1 SGDLS, CDR2 YYNGEE. CDR3 DNA: TGTGCCAGCAGCTTCGGACTAGCGGGAAATGAGCAGTTCTTC. It encodes CASSFGLAGNEQFF.